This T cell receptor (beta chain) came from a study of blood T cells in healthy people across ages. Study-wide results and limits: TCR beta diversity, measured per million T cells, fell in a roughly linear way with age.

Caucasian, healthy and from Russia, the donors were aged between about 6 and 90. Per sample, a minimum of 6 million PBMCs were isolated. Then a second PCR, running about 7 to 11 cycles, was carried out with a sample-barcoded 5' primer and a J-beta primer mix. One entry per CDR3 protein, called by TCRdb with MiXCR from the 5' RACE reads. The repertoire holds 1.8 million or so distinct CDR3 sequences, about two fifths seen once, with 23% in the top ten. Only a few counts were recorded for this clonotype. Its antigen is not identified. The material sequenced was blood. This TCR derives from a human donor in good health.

CDR3 coding DNA: TGTGCCAGCAGTAGGGCTAGCGGAGACTACAATGAGCAGTTCTTC. Translation: CASSRASGDYNEQFF. This chain connects TRBV2 to TRBJ2-1; 7 nucleotides agree with TRBD2. The J segment lost 3 bases and the V segment lost 5 bases, leaving 7 bases of the junction unmatched. The CDR3 covers 15 residues. Germline CDR1 is SNHLY and CDR2 is FYNNEI.